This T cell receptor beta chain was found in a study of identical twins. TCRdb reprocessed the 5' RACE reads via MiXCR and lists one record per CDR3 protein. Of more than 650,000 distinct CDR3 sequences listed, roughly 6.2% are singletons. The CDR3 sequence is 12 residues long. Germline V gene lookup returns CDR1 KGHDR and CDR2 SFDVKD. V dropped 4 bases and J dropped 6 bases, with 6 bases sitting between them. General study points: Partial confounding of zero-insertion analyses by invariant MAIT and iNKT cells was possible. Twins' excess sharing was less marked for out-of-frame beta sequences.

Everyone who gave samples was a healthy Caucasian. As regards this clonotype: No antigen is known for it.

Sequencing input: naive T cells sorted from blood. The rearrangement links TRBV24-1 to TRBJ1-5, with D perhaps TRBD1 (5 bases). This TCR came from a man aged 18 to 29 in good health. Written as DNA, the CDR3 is TGTGCCACCAGTGACGGGGGTCAGCCCCAGCATTTT. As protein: CATSDGGQPQHF.